This T cell receptor (beta chain) was observed in a study of sequential checkpoint blockade in melanoma (dated by TCRdb to the late 2010s). The study in broad terms: Patients were randomized 1:1 to first-line nivolumab followed by ipilimumab (arm A) or ipilimumab followed by nivolumab (arm B). Maintenance nivolumab was given following each of the two trial sequences. DNA from some 100 melanoma tumor samples collected before treatment underwent TCRbeta immunosequencing. For more than 20 patients, matched tumor biopsies were obtained before treatment and at week 13, following single-agent nivolumab (arm A) or ipilimumab (arm B). Around three quarters of the matched pre- and post-treatment tumor biopsy pairs came from the same lesion.

This clone was counted once. Its cognate antigen has yet to be identified. Base qualities were left out, and no much larger clone turns up one base away. What the treatment or condition label conveys for this sample: randomized to nivolumab then ipilimumab (arm A) or the reverse (arm B). None of the patients in the trial had previously been given DNA-damaging chemotherapy. The samples were obtained from melanoma patients enrolled in CheckMate 064, an open-label, randomized phase II trial testing sequential checkpoint blockade. Genomic DNA from formalin-fixed paraffin-embedded (FFPE) tissue samples was used for tumor TCR sequencing. Findings and caveats that apply to the study as a whole: Within-arm analyses of tumor T-cell fraction were limited by small sample sizes and reduced statistical power. The model for predicting response that combines TCR metrics with mutation burden needs to be validated in larger, independent patient cohorts. Achieving clinical benefit was about 30 times more likely for patients whose tumor T-cell fraction and clonality increased by week 13. PD-L1 staining and CD8+ T-cell counts correlated with tumor T-cell fraction and clonality, whereas mutational load did not. Among patients in the nivolumab-first arm (arm A), tumor TIL clonality before treatment was associated with response (P = .04).

From the cysteine through the phenylalanine, the CDR3 covers 13 amino acids. Just CDR3 DNA is preserved here, 39 bases in frame from base 1. Based on the germline V gene (reference sequence), the CDR1 and CDR2 sequences are LNHDA and SQIVND. V is cut by 3 bases and J by 4 bases, and the space between the germline ends is 9 bases. The immunoSEQ Assay was used to immunosequence TCRbeta CDR3 regions from genomic DNA. Before high-throughput sequencing, genomic DNA was amplified using bias-controlled multiplex PCR. As for the original processing: To quantify the absolute abundance of each unique TCRbeta CDR3 region, the sequences were collapsed and filtered. Clonality was defined as 1 minus Pielou's evenness and was calculated using productive rearrangements only. Tumor T-cell fraction was calculated by normalizing TCRbeta template counts to the amount of usable DNA, which was estimated from several housekeeping genes. Clones with significantly greater frequencies in on-treatment versus baseline samples were identified using a previously published method. Held by TCRdb, this immuneACCESS table contains in-frame sequences only and omits some clones. Under half of the omission traces to an unresolved V gene where checked; the cause of the rest is unknown. V, J and clone size derive from that table, while D and trimming were established from the DNA sequence. The sample has approximately 20,000 clones on record, around 30% of them singletons. The ten largest clones take up roughly 7% of the sample.

The rearrangement joined TRBV19 to TRBJ1-2; tentative D gene TRBD1, with 5 bases matching. This receptor was identified in a human donor with melanoma. The sample was tumor tissue (inferred from file names), taken from a patient given nivolumab and ipilimumab in sequence. CDR3 sequence: CASSMTEIYGYTF. In nucleotides, the sequence is TGTGCCAGTAGTATGACAGAGATCTATGGCTACACCTTC.